The 20 T cell receptor beta chains in this list originate from one sample, sequenced in a study of cytomegalovirus exposure and HLA in healthy donors. Some clones are missing from TCRdb's copy, which holds only in-frame ones; the method was immunoSEQ multiplex PCR. The sample lists about 180,000 clones, around nine tenths seen once, with approximately 1.5% in the top ten. The sequenced sample was PBMCs. The receptors here all came from a woman between 25 and 40 years old in good health and CMV-seronegative.

The chain has TRBV6-5 and TRBJ1-2, with D possibly matching TRBD1 (6 bases). The CDR3 totals 14 residues. Trimming took 4 bases from V and 6 from J, leaving 15 bases between them. Germline lookup yields CDR1 MNHEY and CDR2 SVGAGI. DNA for the CDR3: TGTGCCAGCAGTTTCCAGGGGATCTACGATGGCTACACCTTC. Translation: CASSFQGIYDGYTF.

The J gene is TRBJ1-5, the V gene TRBV7-2; D possibly corresponds to TRBD1 (5 bases). Germline V gives CDR1 SGHTA, CDR2 FQGNSA. The V gene lost 1 base and the J gene lost 4 bases, with 11 bases spanning the gap. This CDR3 spans 15 amino acids. The CDR3 region is CASSLGGGDNQPQHF. The CDR3 DNA reads TGTGCCAGCAGCTTAGGCGGGGGGGATAATCAGCCCCAGCATTTT.

V is TRBV5-5 and J is TRBJ2-1, with 8 bases matching TRBD1. The CDR3 runs 14 residues. Per the germline V gene, CDR1 is SGHKS and CDR2 is YYEKEE (reference sequence). Trimming took 5 bases from V and 5 from J; bases not matched to a gene: 6. The CDR3 region has the DNA TGTGCCAGCAGACCGGACAGGGTCCACAATGAGCAGTTCTTC. Amino acids: CASRPDRVHNEQFF.

The chain combines TRBV11-2 with TRBJ2-7; a weak D match, TRBD2 (5 bases). V lost 1 base and J 3 bases, leaving 7 bases between the germline ends. Germline CDR1 SGHAT, CDR2 FQNNGV. The CDR3 sequence is 13 residues long. The CDR3 protein is CASSLAEDYEQYF. Here the CDR3 DNA reads TGTGCCAGCAGCTTAGCGGAGGACTACGAGCAGTACTTC. Drawing the rest from reference TRBV11-2 and TRBJ2-7, the complete variable domain is EAGVAQSPRYKIIEKRQSVAFWCNPISGHATLYWYQQILGQGPKLLIQFQNNGVVDDSQLPKDRFSAERLKGVDSTLKIQPAKLEDSAVYLCASSLAEDYEQYFGPGTRLTVT.

The genes are TRBV4-1 and TRBJ2-7, with 8 nucleotides matching TRBD2. CDR1 MGHRA and CDR2 YSYEKL come from the germline V gene. With V trimmed by 0 bases and J by 0 bases, 7 bases remained unmatched. The CDR3 length is 17 residues. The CDR3 DNA follows: TGCGCCAGCAGCCAAGATCGGGAACTAGCGGACTCCTACGAGCAGTACTTC. Its protein is CASSQDRELADSYEQYF.

The chain joins TRBV4-1 to TRBJ1-1; D may be TRBD1 (5 bases). CDR3 size: 16 residues. V lost 0 bases and J 4 bases, leaving 15 bases between the germline ends. Germline lookup yields CDR1 MGHRA and CDR2 YSYEKL. The CDR3 DNA follows: TGCGCCAGCAGCCAAGAACGTCGCGGAAGGGGCACTGAAGCTTTCTTT. It encodes CASSQERRGRGTEAFF.

The table lists this clone with a count of one. V gene TRBV5-4 combines with J gene TRBJ2-5; 9 nucleotides agree with TRBD1. The CDR3 runs to 13 residues. V lost 4 bases to trimming and J lost 7 bases; unmatched junction nucleotides: 5. Germline CDR1 SGHNT, CDR2 YYREEE (reference sequence). This CDR3 reads CASSRDREGTQYF. CDR3 nucleotides: TGTGCCAGCAGCCGGGACAGGGAGGGGACCCAGTACTTC.

The rearrangement links TRBV5-6 to TRBJ1-1; D is possibly TRBD1 (6 bases). V lost 4 bases and J lost 7, with 11 bases in between. The CDR3 is 12 residues long. The germline V gene has CDR1 SGHDT and CDR2 YYEEEE. CDR3 in amino acids: CASSRTVNEAFF. As DNA, the CDR3 is TGTGCCAGCAGCCGGACAGTAAATGAAGCTTTCTTT.

The chain uses TRBV7-9 and TRBJ2-7; 11 bases match TRBD1. Germline lookup yields CDR1 SEHNR and CDR2 FQNEAQ (reference sequence). This CDR3 region has 14 residues. V lost 4 bases, J lost 5 bases, and 4 bases stayed unmatched. The CDR3 loop reads CASSWVDRGHEQYF. The CDR3 nucleotides read TGTGCCAGCAGCTGGGTGGACAGGGGGCACGAGCAGTACTTC.

The chain employs TRBV4-1 and TRBJ1-1, with D possibly being TRBD1 (6 bases). CDR1 and CDR2 from the germline V gene are MGHRA and YSYEKL. The CDR3 consists of 15 residues. Trimming cost V 4 bases and J 4 bases, with 16 bases left between them. This CDR3 is CASSPGGGGGTEAFF. The CDR3, as DNA: TGCGCCAGCAGCCCCGGAGGGGGAGGGGGCACTGAAGCTTTCTTT.

On this clone: The same CDR3 can be traced to other DNA sequences in this sample. V is TRBV5-1 and J is TRBJ2-5; no reliable D call. Trimming took 0 bases from V and 1 from J, leaving 4 bases between them. CDR1 and CDR2 (germline): SGHRS, YFSETQ. CDR3 length: 13 residues. The CDR3 region is CASSLASQETQYF. The CDR3 nucleotides are TGCGCCAGCAGCTTGGCCAGCCAAGAGACCCAGTACTTC.

The chain links TRBV7-9 to TRBJ2-3; D is perhaps TRBD1 (5 bases). The V end was cut by 5 bases, the J end by 2 bases, with 14 bases between. Looked up from germline, CDR1 is SEHNR and CDR2 is FQNEAQ (reference sequence). This CDR3 region has 15 residues. The CDR3 here is CASSPNQGNTDTQYF. The CDR3 DNA is TGTGCCAGCAGCCCTAACCAGGGTAACACAGATACGCAGTATTTT.

This chain uses TRBV5-1 with TRBJ1-1; D is perhaps TRBD1 (6 bases). This CDR3 is 16 amino acids long. The V and J ends lost 8 bases and 5 bases respectively, with 25 bases between them. Germline V gene sequence: CDR1 SGHRS, CDR2 YFSETQ. The CDR3 spells CARTPRGAEISTEAFF. Here the CDR3 DNA reads TGCGCCAGGACCCCGCGGGGGGCAGAGATTAGTACTGAAGCTTTCTTT.

The rearrangement joins TRBV10-2 to TRBJ2-2; 8 bases line up with TRBD1. The CDR3 runs to 14 residues. V lost 8 bases to trimming and J lost 0 bases; unmatched junction nucleotides: 2. Germline values: CDR1 WSHSY, CDR2 SAAADI. The CDR3 region is CASADRANTGELFF. CDR3 DNA sequence: TGCGCCAGCGCGGACAGGGCGAACACCGGGGAGCTGTTTTTT.

The V call is TRBV15, the J call TRBJ1-5, with D tentatively TRBD1 (6 bases). This CDR3 contains 14 residues. Trimming left V 0 bases short and J 4 bases short, with 7 bases between. Germline V CDR1 and CDR2: LNHNV, YYDKDF (reference sequence). In DNA form, the CDR3 reads TGTGCCACCAGCAGAGATAGGGGGAATCAGCCCCAGCATTTT. It specifies CATSRDRGNQPQHF.

This clone was found once. CDR3 amino acids: CATSRDTGQNEKLFF. The CDR3 nucleotides read TGTGCCACCAGCAGAGATACAGGCCAGAATGAAAAACTGTTTTTT. This chain uses TRBV15 with TRBJ1-4; TRBD1 is a possible D gene (5 bases). Germline loops: CDR1 LNHNV, CDR2 YYDKDF (reference sequence). This CDR3 has 15 residues. V was shortened by 0 bases and J by 5 bases, with 10 bases between the two germline ends.

The chain carries TRBV7-9 and TRBJ2-7; a possible D gene is TRBD1 (5 bases). V was pared by 5 bases and J by 2 bases, with 10 bases between. Per the germline V gene, CDR1 is SEHNR and CDR2 is FQNEAQ (reference sequence). This CDR3 is 13 amino acids long. The CDR3, as DNA: TGTGCCAGCAGCCCTGGACACACCTACGAGCAGTACTTC. Its translation is CASSPGHTYEQYF.

This sequence joins TRBV6-5 and TRBJ1-1; D uncertain. V lost 4 bases and J 3 bases, leaving 12 bases between the germline ends. Germline CDR1 and CDR2: MNHEY and SVGAGI. This CDR3 contains 14 residues. The CDR3 coding sequence is TGTGCCAGCAGTTTCGAACAGTTCTACACTGAAGCTTTCTTT. Translation: CASSFEQFYTEAFF.

The chain uses TRBV7-8 and TRBJ1-5; a possible D gene is TRBD1 (5 bases). Deletions cut 5 bases from V and 3 bases from J, with 11 bases between. The CDR3 covers 14 residues. In germline, CDR1 is SGHVS, CDR2 FQNEAQ. CDR3 loop: CASSPGRNNQPQHF. The CDR3 DNA sequence: TGTGCCAGCAGCCCAGGGCGGAACAATCAGCCCCAGCATTTT.

The V and J genes are TRBV18 and TRBJ2-5, with D possibly TRBD1 on 6 matching bases. Trimming left V 0 bases short and J 4 bases short, with 9 bases between. There are 14 residues in the CDR3. The V gene's germline CDR1 is KGHSH and CDR2 LQKENI. The chain's CDR3 is CASSPPQGRETQYF. In nucleotides, the CDR3 is TGTGCCAGCTCACCACCCCAGGGGAGAGAGACCCAGTACTTC.